These 22 T cell receptor beta chains came from one sample sequenced in a study of T cells after yellow fever vaccination. MiXCR, applied by TCRdb to the 5' RACE reads, yields one record per CDR3 protein. Among some 300,000 distinct CDR3 sequences listed, 7.5% to 9.5% were seen once. The sample in question was CD4+ T cells sorted from PBMCs, obtained 5 days after the yellow fever booster vaccination. These receptors all stem from a man aged 18-30 years who received the YFV17D yellow fever vaccine.

This chain connects TRBV2 to TRBJ2-5; TRBD2 might be the D (5 bases). CDR3 length equals 14 residues. Germline V gene sequence: CDR1 SNHLY, CDR2 FYNNEI. V lost 3 bases and J 5 bases, leaving 13 bases between the germline ends. The CDR3 coding sequence is TGTGCCAGCAGTGATAGTACTACGGGGGAGACCCAGTACTTC. It yields the protein CASSDSTTGETQYF.

This clonotype appeared many times. The CDR3 coding sequence is TGTGCCAGCAGGACAGGATCGACCTACGAGCAGTACTTC. This sequence encodes CASRTGSTYEQYF. The chain is built from TRBV6-5 and TRBJ2-7, with D possibly matching TRBD1 (6 bases). There are 13 residues in the CDR3. The V and J ends lost 6 bases and 2 bases respectively, with 11 bases between them. From germline, CDR1 is MNHEY and CDR2 SVGAGI.

V usage is TRBV20-1 and J usage is TRBJ2-5; TRBD1 is a possible D gene (5 bases). Looked up from germline, CDR1 is DFQATT and CDR2 is SNEGSKA (reference sequence). Trimming stripped 6 bases from V and 4 bases from J, with 21 bases between. The length of the CDR3 is 15 residues. The CDR3 sequence: CSALPPARVGETQYF. The CDR3 bases are TGCAGTGCCCTTCCCCCGGCCAGGGTAGGAGAGACCCAGTACTTC.

The chain combines TRBV4-1 with TRBJ2-7; TRBD1 matches 9 bases. Looked up from germline, CDR1 is MGHRA and CDR2 is YSYEKL. V gave up 4 bases and J gave up 12 bases; unmatched junction bases: 13. The CDR3 consists of 14 residues. CDR3 bases: TGCGCCAGCAGCCGCTTGGGACAGGGAGCTTACGGGTACTTC. It codes for CASSRLGQGAYGYF.

J is TRBJ2-2 and V is TRBV6-5; D ambiguous. This CDR3 has 14 residues. Germline CDR1 is MNHEY and CDR2 is SVGAGI. V was pared by 7 bases and J by 0 bases, with 9 bases between. CDR3 nucleotide sequence: TGTGCCAGCAACCCAGGAACGAACACCGGGGAGCTGTTTTTT. Translated, it gives CASNPGTNTGELFF.

The CDR3: CASSLGSGGAFGETQYF. The CDR3 DNA follows: TGTGCCAGCAGCTTAGGTAGCGGGGGGGCTTTCGGCGAGACCCAGTACTTC. The gene calls are TRBV11-2 and TRBJ2-5, with TRBD2 matching 11 bases. The CDR3 consists of 17 residues. Per the germline V gene, CDR1 is SGHAT and CDR2 is FQNNGV. V was pared by 1 base and J by 5 bases, with 9 bases of the junction left unmatched.

This clonotype has only a few counts. This chain joins TRBV24-1 and TRBJ1-1; the match to TRBD1 covers 7 bases. Germline CDR1 is KGHDR and CDR2 is SFDVKD. The CDR3 spans 15 residues. The junction had 5 bases not matched to a gene; V was cut back by 4 bases and J by 1 base. The CDR3 reads CATSDNRGGNTEAFF. CDR3 in DNA: TGTGCCACCAGTGACAACAGGGGAGGGAACACTGAAGCTTTCTTT.

This clonotype was seen more than once but under ten times. The rearrangement joins TRBV7-2 to TRBJ1-2; D not certain. V shed 5 bases and J shed 4 bases, with 20 bases lying between them. Germline CDR1 reads SGHTA; CDR2 reads FQGNSA. This CDR3 is 16 amino acids long. The CDR3 loop is CASSPHGHTDSYGYTF. CDR3 nucleotides: TGTGCCAGCAGCCCGCACGGCCATACAGATAGCTATGGCTACACCTTC.

This sequence joins TRBV24-1 and TRBJ2-1; possible D gene TRBD1, 6 bases. Germline CDR1 and CDR2: KGHDR and SFDVKD. Between the trimmed V and J ends, which lost 6 bases and 7 bases, there was a span of 15 bases. The CDR3 consists of 14 residues. CDR3: CATSPSRGGNEQFF. For the CDR3, the DNA is TGTGCCACCAGTCCCAGCAGGGGTGGGAATGAGCAGTTCTTC.

This clonotype has only a few counts. This sequence joins TRBV10-2 and TRBJ1-1, with D unclear. Germline V gene data show CDR1 as WSHSY and CDR2 as SAAADI. Trimming cost V 7 bases and J 1 base, with 13 bases left between them. The CDR3 is 14 amino acids. CDR3 amino acids: CASTATARNTEAFF. DNA for the CDR3: TGCGCCAGCACTGCTACGGCGAGGAACACTGAAGCTTTCTTT.

This chain uses TRBV12-3 or TRBV12-4 with TRBJ1-5; D is perhaps TRBD1 (6 bases). Deletions cut 2 bases from V and 6 bases from J, with 20 bases between. The CDR3 has 17 residues. The CDR3 DNA reads as TGTGCCAGCAGTTTACGTAGTACAGGGCGTTCTAGTCAGCCCCAGCATTTT. Translating gives CASSLRSTGRSSQPQHF.

The J gene is TRBJ1-2, the V gene TRBV4-3, with a weak D call TRBD1 (6 bases). Between the trimmed V and J ends, which lost 0 bases and 8 bases, there was a span of 16 bases. Germline V gene lookup returns CDR1 LGHNA and CDR2 YSLEER. CDR3 length: 15 amino acids. The CDR3 loop reads CASSQDRAGQGGYTF. The CDR3, as DNA: TGCGCCAGCAGCCAAGATCGGGCAGGCCAGGGGGGCTACACCTTC.

This chain links TRBV20-1 with TRBJ2-3; tentatively, D is TRBD2 (7 bases). The germline V gene encodes CDR1 DFQATT and CDR2 SNEGSKA (reference sequence). The CDR3 totals 17 residues. V was cut by 0 bases and J by 4 bases, with 20 bases left in between. The CDR3 here is CSARDTNLRGGADTQYF. In DNA, the CDR3 is TGCAGTGCTAGAGATACGAACCTTAGAGGGGGGGCAGATACGCAGTATTTT.

This clonotype was counted many times. The chain carries TRBV20-1 and TRBJ2-5, with D maybe TRBD2 (6 bases). CDR1 is DFQATT, CDR2 SNEGSKA, per germline (reference sequence). The length of the CDR3 is 15 residues. Trimming took 0 bases from V and 1 from J, leaving 12 bases between them. CDR3 nucleotides: TGCAGTGCTAGAGAGCGGGGCGATATCCAAGAGACCCAGTACTTC. Residues: CSARERGDIQETQYF.

This clonotype was seen a few times. This chain connects TRBV6-5 to TRBJ2-2, with D maybe TRBD2 (6 bases). CDR3 length: 17 amino acids. V was clipped by 2 bases and J by 5 bases, with 18 bases between them. Germline lookup yields CDR1 MNHEY and CDR2 SVGAGI. The CDR3 region has the DNA TGTGCCAGCAGTTACGGGGCGGGGAGAGCCTGGACCGGGGAGCTGTTTTTT. It specifies CASSYGAGRAWTGELFF.

This clonotype was counted a few times. The gene calls are TRBV7-2 and TRBJ1-2; 7 bases align to TRBD1. CDR3 length: 13 residues. In germline, CDR1 is SGHTA, CDR2 FQGNSA. Trimming cost V 2 bases and J 8 bases; bases outside gene matches: 5. The CDR3: CASSLIRGGGYTF. For the CDR3, the DNA is TGTGCCAGCAGCTTAATCAGGGGGGGCGGCTACACCTTC.

The chain uses TRBV5-1 and TRBJ2-2; 9 bases are a match to TRBD1. J lost 4 bases, V lost 7 bases, and 8 bases had no gene match. Germline CDR1 SGHRS, CDR2 YFSETQ. There are 15 residues in the CDR3. CDR3 residues: CASGRQGDGTGELFF. The CDR3 coding sequence is TGCGCCAGCGGTAGACAGGGGGATGGCACCGGGGAGCTGTTTTTT.

V usage is TRBV9 and J usage is TRBJ2-1, with 10 positions matching TRBD2. Germline V lookup: CDR1 SGDLS, CDR2 YYNGEE. This CDR3 has 15 residues. V lost 2 bases, J lost 7 bases, and 6 bases stayed unmatched. This CDR3 reads CASSVSGGAVNEQFF. For the CDR3, the DNA is TGTGCCAGCAGCGTCAGCGGGGGGGCCGTAAATGAGCAGTTCTTC.

Ten or more counts support this clonotype. The V and J genes are TRBV5-5 and TRBJ2-1; D is unclear. Germline-derived CDR1 and CDR2 are SGHKS and YYEKEE (reference sequence). The CDR3 is made up of 12 amino acids. The V and J ends lost 2 bases and 8 bases respectively, with 8 bases between them. This chain's CDR3 is CASSFRVDEQFF. CDR3 nucleotide sequence: TGTGCCAGCAGCTTTAGAGTAGATGAGCAGTTCTTC.

The chain carries TRBV4-1 and TRBJ1-1, with D perhaps matching TRBD1 (5 bases). CDR3 size: 15 residues. Germline V lookup: CDR1 MGHRA, CDR2 YSYEKL. The V gene lost 3 bases and the J gene lost 3 bases, with 14 bases spanning the gap. The CDR3 loop reads CASSQVREEDTEAFF. CDR3 sequence (DNA): TGCGCCAGCAGCCAGGTCAGGGAGGAGGACACTGAAGCTTTCTTT.

This clonotype was seen a handful of times. The chain carries TRBV7-9 and TRBJ1-6; tentative D call: TRBD1 (6 bases). The germline CDR1 and CDR2 sequences are SEHNR and FQNEAQ (reference sequence). Trimming removed 4 bases from V and 8 bases from J, with 12 bases in between. CDR3 length equals 14 residues. The CDR3 protein is CASSWSQGYSPLHF. CDR3 DNA: TGTGCCAGCAGCTGGTCACAGGGTTATTCACCCCTCCACTTT.

The CDR3 sequence: CASSPLSSASTDTQYF. CDR3 bases: TGCGCCAGCAGCCCCCTCTCTAGCGCAAGCACAGATACGCAGTATTTT. The rearrangement joins TRBV5-1 to TRBJ2-3; perhaps TRBD2 as D (6 bases). Germline-derived CDR1 and CDR2 are SGHRS and YFSETQ. The CDR3 loop spans 16 amino acids. V dropped 4 bases and J dropped 0 bases, with 15 bases sitting between them.